This T cell receptor beta chain was recovered during a study of identical twins. TCRdb reprocessed the 5' RACE reads with MiXCR, giving one entry per CDR3 protein. The data hold about 190,000 distinct CDR3 sequences, with roughly 15% observed a single time. This clonotype was detected a few times. Antigen unknown. The study's findings and limits: The presence of invariant MAIT and iNKT cells could partly confound analyses of zero-insertion sequences.

Deletions cut 5 bases from V and 7 bases from J, with 15 bases between. The CDR3 runs to 14 residues. Germline lookup yields CDR1 SGHTA and CDR2 FQGNSA. The sample was also linked to a second study, of T cells expressing NK-cell markers. As that study records: Sorted CD3+CD56+NKG2C+, CD3+CD56+NKG2C- and CD3+CD56-NKG2C+ T-cell subsets were beta-chain profiled. There were seven HCMV-seropositive donors and one seronegative donor among the eight sequenced.

The source material was CD8+ T cells sorted from blood. The TCR sequence derives from a woman aged 18-30 years in good health. The chain has TRBV7-2 and TRBJ2-1; D remains ambiguous. The CDR3 spells CASSSVGSLNEQFF. The CDR3 DNA reads TGTGCCAGCAGCAGCGTTGGGTCTCTTAATGAGCAGTTCTTC.